This T cell receptor beta chain was obtained from a study of shared clonotypes between healthy human individuals. The V gene's germline CDR1 is SGHDT and CDR2 YYEEEE. Germline trimming cut 0 bases from V and 0 bases from J; bases unmatched to any gene: 3. The CDR3 is made up of 16 amino acids. Clones were sequenced by immunoSEQ multiplex PCR, and TCRdb holds only the in-frame ones, with some missing. The sample lists more than 1,200,000 clones; approximately 98.5% were seen once. This TCR was recovered from a man in his thirties or forties in good health. The source material was naive CD4+ T cells sorted from blood. Sample subset: CD45RA+ positively selected. V is TRBV5-6 and J is TRBJ2-7; 10 bases map to TRBD1. CDR3 in amino acids: CASSLGDRGYSYEQYF. The CDR3 region has the DNA TGTGCCAGCAGCTTGGGGGACAGGGGTTACTCCTACGAGCAGTACTTC.